The rows below give T cell receptor beta chains drawn from one sample of a study of blood T cell repertoires in COVID-19. Only in-frame clones appear in the TCRdb table, and some are missing; sequencing was by immunoSEQ multiplex PCR. The sample holds over 200,000 clones, around 86% seen once. Sequencing was done on a sample of peripheral blood. The receptors originated from an elderly man with acute or convalescent COVID-19. CDR3s include the opening cysteine and the closing phenylalanine or tryptophan. Fields, in order: D gene, clone size, J gene, V gene, CDR3 length, CDR3 DNA, CDR3 protein. A D gene is named only where the DNA matches it firmly. Not every row has a clone size; where given, it reads once, few, many or a size class.

- | - | TRBJ1-2 | TRBV6-1 | 11 | TGTGCCAGCAGTGACACTTATGGCTACACCTTC | CASSDTYGYTF
TRBD2 | few | TRBJ2-1 | TRBV7-9 | 13 | TGTGCCAGCAGCCTCGGACTAGCCAATGAGCAGTTCTTC | CASSLGLANEQFF
TRBD2 | - | TRBJ2-2 | TRBV7-2 | 18 | TGTGCCAGCAGCCATCGAAGCGGGAGTGGGTTGAACACCGGGGAGCTGTTTTTT | CASSHRSGSGLNTGELFF
TRBD2 | - | TRBJ2-1 | TRBV11-3 | 17 | TGTGCCAGCAGCCTGACGGTACTAGCGGGAGAAGACAATGAGCAGTTCTTC | CASSLTVLAGEDNEQFF
TRBD1 | - | TRBJ1-1 | TRBV5-1 | 13 | TGCGCCAGCAGCCGACGGACAGGGGATGAAGCTTTCTTT | CASSRRTGDEAFF
- | - | TRBJ2-1 | TRBV24-1 | 11 | TGTGCCACCAGTTCACTCGCGGAGCAGTTCTTC | CATSSLAEQFF
- | once | TRBJ2-3 | TRBV5-4 | 14 | TGTGCCAGCAGCTTAAGTTCGGGAGTGGAGACGCAGTATTTT | CASSLSSGVETQYF
- | - | TRBJ2-3 | TRBV2 | 12 | TGTGCCAGCAGTGGAGATATCCCCTTCCCGTATTTT | CASSGDIPFPYF
- | - | TRBJ1-2 | TRBV27 | 14 | TGTGCCAGCAGCCCCTTCACCGCGAACTATGGCTACACCTTC | CASSPFTANYGYTF
- | - | TRBJ2-2 | TRBV9 | 14 | TGTGCCAGCAGCCCCCGGACTGCCCCCCGGGAGCTGTTTTTT | CASSPRTAPRELFF
- | - | TRBJ1-4 | TRBV25-1 | 15 | TGTGCCAGCAGTCTCCGAACGAGAGTTGATGAAAAACTGTTTTTT | CASSLRTRVDEKLFF
- | - | TRBJ1-3 | TRBV3-1/TRBV3-2 | 15 | TGTGCCAGCAGCCCCATAGCTGGGTTTGGAAACACCATATATTTT | CASSPIAGFGNTIYF
- | - | TRBJ1-1 | TRBV7-2 | 16 | TGTGCCAGCAGCTTAGCTGCGATCCTCAGGATGACTGAAGCTTTCTTT | CASSLAAILRMTEAFF
- | - | TRBJ1-3 | TRBV7-2 | 16 | TGTGCCAGCAGGACAGCGGGGGGGTTCTCTGGAAACACCATATATTTT | CASRTAGGFSGNTIYF
TRBD2 | - | TRBJ2-3 | TRBV11-2 | 16 | TGTGCCAGCAGCTTGGGAGCGGGAGGGCTCACAGATACGCAGTATTTT | CASSLGAGGLTDTQYF
- | - | TRBJ1-1 | TRBV7-9 | 12 | TGTGCCAGCAGCTTACGGTACACTGAAGCTTTCTTT | CASSLRYTEAFF
TRBD2 | - | TRBJ2-5 | TRBV29-1 | 16 | TGCAGCGTTGAAGACCGGCGCGGGAGCCGCCAAGAGACCCAGTACTTC | CSVEDRRGSRQETQYF
- | - | TRBJ2-6 | TRBV2 | 16 | TGTGCCAGCAGTGAGGGGCTGATGTCTGGGGCCAACGTCCTGACTTTC | CASSEGLMSGANVLTF
TRBD1 | - | TRBJ2-4 | TRBV9 | 17 | TGTGCCAGCAGCGGGTTCCAGGGGGACCTAGCCAAAAACATTCAGTACTTC | CASSGFQGDLAKNIQYF
TRBD1 | - | TRBJ1-1 | TRBV7-3 | 15 | TGTGCCAGCAGCGAGGGACAGGGGAGGAACACTGAAGCTTTCTTT | CASSEGQGRNTEAFF
- | - | TRBJ2-5 | TRBV7-2 | 15 | TGTGCCAGCAGCCCTAGCGGAGGGGGGCAAGAGACCCAGTACTTC | CASSPSGGGQETQYF
- | - | TRBJ2-7 | TRBV14 | 13 | TGTGCCAGCAGCCAAGGAGCTGTCGGCGAGCAGTACTTC | CASSQGAVGEQYF
- | - | TRBJ2-7 | TRBV19 | 15 | TGTGCCACCGCGAGCCTAAACAGGGACCCCTACGAGCAGTACTTC | CATASLNRDPYEQYF
- | - | TRBJ1-4 | TRBV6-5 | 14 | TGTGCCAGCAGCCACGGAGGAGCTAATGAAAAACTGTTTTTT | CASSHGGANEKLFF
TRBD2 | - | TRBJ2-1 | TRBV27 | 15 | TGTGCCAGCAGTCTTAGCGGGAGGCCCTACAATGAGCAGTTCTTC | CASSLSGRPYNEQFF
- | - | TRBJ1-4 | TRBV28 | 16 | TGTGCCAGCAGTCCACCGGACCATCCAGCGGGTGAAAAACTGTTTTTT | CASSPPDHPAGEKLFF
TRBD1 | - | TRBJ2-5 | TRBV7-3 | 14 | TGTGCCAGCAGTCCGACAGGGACCCAAGAGACCCAGTACTTC | CASSPTGTQETQYF
- | - | TRBJ2-2 | TRBV19 | 15 | TGTGCCAGTAAGAGTCTAGACAGGAACACCGGGGAGCTGTTTTTT | CASKSLDRNTGELFF
- | once | TRBJ2-3 | TRBV28 | 17 | TGTGCCAGCAGCACCACCCATAGCGGTACTAGCACAGATACGCAGTATTTT | CASSTTHSGTSTDTQYF
TRBD1 | - | TRBJ1-2 | TRBV2 | 15 | TGTGCCAGCAGGACAAACCAGGGGGCTAACTATGGCTACACCTTC | CASRTNQGANYGYTF
TRBD2 | - | TRBJ2-3 | TRBV11-2 | 15 | TGTGCCAGCAGCCCCTCCGGGACTAGCGCAGATACGCAGTATTTT | CASSPSGTSADTQYF
- | - | TRBJ1-6 | TRBV6-5 | 14 | TGTGCCAGCAGTCACGGAGAATTTAATTCACCCCTCCACTTT | CASSHGEFNSPLHF
- | - | TRBJ1-3 | TRBV9 | 16 | TGTGCCAGCAGCGTAGGAGGGGGAAGCTCTGGAAACACCATATATTTT | CASSVGGGSSGNTIYF
TRBD1 | - | TRBJ2-2 | TRBV7-9 | 15 | TGTGCCAGCAGCCCTGGACAGGGTAACACCGGGGAGCTGTTTTTT | CASSPGQGNTGELFF
- | - | TRBJ1-2 | TRBV6-5 | 13 | TGTGCCAGCAGTTTTACAGGGTCCTATGGCTACACCTTC | CASSFTGSYGYTF
TRBD1 | - | TRBJ1-1 | TRBV18 | 13 | TGTGCCAGCTCTAACAGGGGAGTCACTGAAGCTTTCTTT | CASSNRGVTEAFF
- | - | TRBJ2-1 | TRBV29-1 | 12 | TGCAGCGCCAGTAGCAGACTCAATGAGCAGTTCTTC | CSASSRLNEQFF
TRBD2 | - | TRBJ2-1 | TRBV14 | 17 | TGTGCCAGCAGCCCCAGACTAGCGGCAAGCTCCTACAATGAGCAGTTCTTC | CASSPRLAASSYNEQFF